Given below is one T cell receptor (beta chain) in context. The data were obtained in a study of blood T cell repertoires in COVID-19. As for the study in general: Both acute and convalescent COVID-19 samples were obtained from the United States, Italy and Spain. PBMCs, B-cell-depleted T cells, or T cells were the source of the cDNA or gDNA that made up the material.

Trimming stripped 0 bases from V and 5 bases from J, with 8 bases between. The CDR3 has 14 amino acids. Looked up from germline, CDR1 is MNHEY and CDR2 is SVGEGT. Assay: immunoSEQ multiplex PCR; the TCRdb copy retains only in-frame clones and omits some. The repertoire holds roughly 350,000 clones, with under 95% as singletons. The rearrangement joins TRBV6-2 or TRBV6-3 to TRBJ2-1; D is unclear. The sample taken for sequencing was peripheral blood. The receptor was isolated from a woman aged 18-29 years who had recovered from COVID-19. The CDR3 sequence is CASSYSAVHNEQFF. The CDR3 region has the DNA TGTGCCAGCAGTTACTCGGCAGTGCACAATGAGCAGTTCTTC.